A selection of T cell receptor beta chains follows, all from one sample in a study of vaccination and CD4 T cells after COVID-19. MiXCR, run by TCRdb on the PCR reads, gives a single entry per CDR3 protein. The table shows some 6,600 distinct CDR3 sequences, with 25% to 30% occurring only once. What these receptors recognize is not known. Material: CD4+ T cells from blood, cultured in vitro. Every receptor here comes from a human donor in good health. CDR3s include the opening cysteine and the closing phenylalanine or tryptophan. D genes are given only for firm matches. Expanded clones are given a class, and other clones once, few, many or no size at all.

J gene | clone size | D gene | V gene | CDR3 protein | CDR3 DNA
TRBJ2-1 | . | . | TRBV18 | CASSPRLPGSGYKDEQFF | TGTGCCAGCTCACCAAGGTTGCCGGGGTCAGGCTATAAGGATGAGCAGTTCTTC
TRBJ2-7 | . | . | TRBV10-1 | CASSDSKQGGREQYF | TGCGCCAGCAGTGATTCCAAACAGGGTGGGCGCGAGCAGTACTTC
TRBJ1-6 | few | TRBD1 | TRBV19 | CASSTRQGAYSPLHF | TGTGCCAGTAGTACGAGACAGGGGGCATATTCACCCCTCCACTTT
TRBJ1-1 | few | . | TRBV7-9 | CASSLGGLGLGFF | TGTGCCAGCAGCTTAGGAGGCTTAGGGCTGGGTTTCTTT
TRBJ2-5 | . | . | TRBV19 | CASSAPPQETQYF | TGTGCCAGTAGTGCCCCCCCCCAAGAGACCCAGTACTTC
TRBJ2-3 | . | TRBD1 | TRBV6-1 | CASDRATDTQYF | TGTGCCAGCGACAGGGCGACAGATACGCAGTATTTT
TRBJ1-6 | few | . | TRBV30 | CAWTNNSPLHF | TGTGCCTGGACAAATAATTCACCCCTCCACTTT
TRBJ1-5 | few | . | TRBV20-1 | CSLGVGNQPQHF | TGCAGTCTAGGGGTGGGTAATCAGCCCCAGCATTTT
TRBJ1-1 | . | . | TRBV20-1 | CSARSMNTEAFF | TGCAGTGCTAGATCGATGAACACTGAAGCTTTCTTT
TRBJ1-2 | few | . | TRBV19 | CASIPRGGGYTF | TGTGCCAGTATCCCCAGGGGAGGTGGCTACACCTTC
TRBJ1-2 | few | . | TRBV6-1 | CASPGQNYGYTF | TGTGCCAGCCCGGGGCAGAACTATGGCTACACCTTC
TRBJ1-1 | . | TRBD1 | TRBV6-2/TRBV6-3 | CASSYTGGTEAFF | TGTGCCAGCAGTTACACAGGGGGCACTGAAGCTTTCTTT
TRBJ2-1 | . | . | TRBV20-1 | CSARGLDSSYNEQFF | TGCAGTGCTAGAGGGTTAGACAGCTCCTACAATGAGCAGTTCTTC
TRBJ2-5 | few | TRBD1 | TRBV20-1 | CSPGQGETQYF | TGCAGTCCCGGACAGGGAGAGACCCAGTACTTC
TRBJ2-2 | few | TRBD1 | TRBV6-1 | CASSEGTGDTGELFF | TGTGCCAGCAGTGAAGGGACAGGGGACACCGGGGAGCTGTTTTTT
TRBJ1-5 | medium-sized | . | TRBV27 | CASSFMGQPQHF | TGTGCCAGCAGTTTTATGGGACAGCCCCAGCATTTT
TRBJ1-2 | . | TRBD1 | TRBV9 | CASSVTGEGNYGYTF | TGTGCCAGCAGCGTTACAGGGGAAGGTAACTATGGCTACACCTTC
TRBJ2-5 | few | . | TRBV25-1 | CASSASDRGGVETQYF | TGTGCCAGCAGTGCCTCAGACAGGGGAGGGGTGGAGACCCAGTACTTC
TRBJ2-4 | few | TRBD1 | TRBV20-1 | CSATRQGTKNIQYF | TGCAGTGCTACCCGACAGGGAACCAAAAACATTCAGTACTTC
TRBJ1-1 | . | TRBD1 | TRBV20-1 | CSARQGKHTEAFF | TGCAGTGCCCGACAGGGGAAGCACACTGAAGCTTTCTTT
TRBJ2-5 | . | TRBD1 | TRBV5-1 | CASSLTGGETQYF | TGCGCCAGCAGCTTGACAGGGGGAGAGACCCAGTACTTC
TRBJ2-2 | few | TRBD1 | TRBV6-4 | CASKTGSNTGELFF | TGTGCCTCAAAGACAGGGAGTAACACCGGGGAGCTGTTTTTT
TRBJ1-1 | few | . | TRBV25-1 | CASSGHLNTEAFF | TGTGCCAGCAGTGGGCACCTGAACACTGAAGCTTTCTTT
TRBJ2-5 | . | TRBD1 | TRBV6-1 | CASSEDGRGRETQYF | TGTGCCAGCAGTGAAGACGGCAGGGGGCGGGAGACCCAGTACTTC
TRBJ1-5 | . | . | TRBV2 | CASSEALNQPQHF | TGTGCCAGCAGTGAAGCCCTCAATCAGCCCCAGCATTTT
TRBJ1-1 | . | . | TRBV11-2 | CASTKRTANTEAFF | TGTGCCAGCACCAAAAGGACGGCGAACACTGAAGCTTTCTTT
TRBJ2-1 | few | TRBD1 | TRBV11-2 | CASSLGTGDNEQFF | TGTGCCAGCAGCTTAGGAACAGGGGATAATGAGCAGTTCTTC
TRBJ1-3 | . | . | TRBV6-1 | CASSDRSSSGNTIYF | TGTGCCAGCAGTGACAGATCGAGCTCTGGAAACACCATATATTTT
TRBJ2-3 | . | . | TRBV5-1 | CASSLGQVRTDTQYF | TGCGCCAGCAGCTTGGGACAGGTCCGCACAGATACGCAGTATTTT